Sequencing of this TCR beta chain was carried out in a study of cytomegalovirus exposure and HLA in healthy donors. Study outcomes and limitations: Some V segments (TRBV6-2 and TRBV6-3 among them) were excluded as indistinguishable. In an earlier analysis, productive rearrangement rates for most beta V segments clustered near 87% or 30%. A later look showed TCR association rates differing by HLA locus, highest for DRB1 and lowest for HLA-C. TCR beta chains associated with HLA were, in a later analysis, more clonally expanded than equally common others.

This clone came up a few times. The antigen remains undetermined. Trimming cost V 0 bases and J 6 bases; bases outside gene matches: 9. The CDR3 length is 17 residues. Germline CDR1 LGHNA, CDR2 YSLEER. PCR used 60 Vbeta primers and 13 Jbeta primers. Assay: immunoSEQ multiplex PCR; the TCRdb copy retains only in-frame clones and omits some. This table holds over 150,000 clones, over 80% found once. The chain is built from TRBV4-3 and TRBJ2-1; TRBD2 agrees at 9 bases. The receptor's source is a boy aged 2 to 10 in good health and CMV-seronegative. The material sequenced was PBMCs. The CDR3 DNA reads TGCGCCAGCAGCCAAGATTTGCGGGGGGGCCTAGGCAATGAGCAGTTCTTC. It translates to CASSQDLRGGLGNEQFF.